This is a list of T cell receptor beta chains from one sample in a study of molecular identifiers for immune sequencing clone quantification. TCRdb called the PCR reads again in MiXCR, with one record for every CDR3 protein. Of under 600,000 distinct CDR3 sequences listed, roughly 23% are singletons. The sample was naive CD8+ T cells from blood, with Jurkat cell RNA spiked in. Every receptor here comes from a human donor in good health. Some libraries in this study had Jurkat cell RNA spiked in. Each CDR3 is given with its conserved first and last residue. D genes are given only for firm matches. Not all rows give a size; the values are once, few, many and, for expanded clones, a class.

V	J	size	D	DNA	CDR3
TRBV6-2/TRBV6-3	TRBJ2-7	many	TRBD2	TGTGCCAGCAGTTACGGGACTAGAATGGAGCAGTACTTC	CASSYGTRMEQYF
TRBV25-1	TRBJ1-6	-	-	TGTGCCAGCAGTAATCGCACAGGGATCAATTCACCCCTCCACTTT	CASSNRTGINSPLHF
TRBV7-6	TRBJ2-7	many	-	TGTGCCAGCAGCTTATTGCGGGGCGGGTACGAGCAGTACTTC	CASSLLRGGYEQYF
TRBV2	TRBJ2-3	-	-	TGTGCCAGCAGTGAGTTGGGGCCAACAGATACGCAGTATTTT	CASSELGPTDTQYF
TRBV25-1	TRBJ1-1	many	-	TGTGCCAGCAGTGAATTGGCAGAAGCTTTCTTT	CASSELAEAFF
TRBV6-5	TRBJ1-1	-	-	TGTGCCAGCAATTACGGGGAGACCTGGAACACTGAAGCTTTCTTT	CASNYGETWNTEAFF
TRBV4-1	TRBJ1-1	many	-	TGCGCCAGCAGCCAAGTCGAAGGGAACACTGAAGCTTTCTTT	CASSQVEGNTEAFF
TRBV20-1	TRBJ1-1	few	-	TGCAGTGCTAGATTAGTAACTGAAGCTTTCTTT	CSARLVTEAFF
TRBV2	TRBJ2-5	few	-	TGTGCCAGCAGTGGGGGGACTTGGGCGGAGACCCAGTACTTC	CASSGGTWAETQYF
TRBV4-1	TRBJ2-7	few	TRBD2	TGCGCCAGCAGCCAAGAGTGGCGGGAGGCCTACGAGCAGTACTTC	CASSQEWREAYEQYF
TRBV7-9	TRBJ2-3	many	TRBD2	TGTGCCAGCAGCACAGGGACTAGCGGGAGGGAGAGTACGCAGTATTTT	CASSTGTSGRESTQYF
TRBV6-2/TRBV6-3	TRBJ2-7	many	-	TGTGCCAGCAGTTACTTGTTTACGGGGGAGCAGTACTTC	CASSYLFTGEQYF
TRBV7-9	TRBJ2-1	-	TRBD2	TGTGCCAGCAGCTCAAGCGGGGGGGCCAGAGATGAGCAGTTCTTC	CASSSSGGARDEQFF
TRBV4-1	TRBJ1-3	-	-	TGCGCCAGCAGCCTACGACATACCTCTGGAAACACCATATATTTT	CASSLRHTSGNTIYF
TRBV12-3/TRBV12-4	TRBJ1-5	many	-	TGTGCCAGCAGCGACAAATATAGCAATCAGCCCCAGCATTTT	CASSDKYSNQPQHF
TRBV3-1	TRBJ2-1	few	TRBD2	TGTGCCAGCAGGGCGGGGGAGCTAAACTACAATGAGCAGTTCTTC	CASRAGELNYNEQFF
TRBV4-3	TRBJ2-7	-	-	TGCGCCAGCAGCCAAGACCGGTACGGGGACTCCTACGAGCAGTACTTC	CASSQDRYGDSYEQYF
TRBV5-1	TRBJ2-1	many	-	TGCGCCAGCAGCCCGCGGCCCGTAGCCCTCCAATACAATGAGCAGTTCTTC	CASSPRPVALQYNEQFF
TRBV30	TRBJ2-1	few	-	TGTGCCTGGGCAGACAATGAGCAGTTCTTC	CAWADNEQFF
TRBV12-3/TRBV12-4	TRBJ2-1	-	-	TGTGCCAGCACCGCACAGTCGACTTACAATGAGCAGTTCTTC	CASTAQSTYNEQFF
TRBV6-2/TRBV6-3	TRBJ2-3	-	TRBD2	TGTGCCAGCAGGCCCCTGAGCGGGAAAAACACAGATACGCAGTATTTT	CASRPLSGKNTDTQYF
TRBV4-3	TRBJ1-1	many	-	TGCGCCAGCAGCCAAGACAGGGCGGGGAACACTGAAGCTTTCTTT	CASSQDRAGNTEAFF
TRBV6-5	TRBJ2-5	many	-	TGTGCCAGCAGTTACTCGACCGGGGTCCCCGGTCACCAAGAGACCCAGTACTTC	CASSYSTGVPGHQETQYF
TRBV7-6	TRBJ1-4	-	-	TGTGCCAGCAGCTTAGCGATACAAAATCCGGAAAAACTGTTTTTT	CASSLAIQNPEKLFF
TRBV6-5	TRBJ2-7	-	TRBD1	TGTGCCAGCAGCCCGCAGGGGGCTGAAGAGCAGTACTTC	CASSPQGAEEQYF
TRBV19	TRBJ2-1	few	TRBD2	TGTGCCAGTAACCCCGGGACTAGGGGTGTAAATGAGCAGTTCTTC	CASNPGTRGVNEQFF
TRBV2	TRBJ2-3	many	TRBD2	TGTGCCAGCAGTCGCGGCGGGAGCGAAGCTCGAGATACGCAGTATTTT	CASSRGGSEARDTQYF
TRBV7-2	TRBJ2-5	many	-	TGTGCCAGCACCACCGTCGGCTTCAGAGAGACCCAGTACTTC	CASTTVGFRETQYF
TRBV7-8	TRBJ1-4	few	-	TGTGCCAGCAGCTTAATACGCGGGGAGGGGGAAAAACTGTTTTTT	CASSLIRGEGEKLFF
TRBV6-2/TRBV6-3	TRBJ2-7	-	-	TGTGCCAGCAGCAGGGGACCGACCCTATTATACGAGCAGTACTTC	CASSRGPTLLYEQYF
TRBV19	TRBJ1-2	-	-	TGTGCCAGTAGCGCGCAGGGAAACTATGGCTACACCTTC	CASSAQGNYGYTF
TRBV24-1	TRBJ2-3	few	TRBD2	TGTGCCACCAGTGAGGGACTACACGACACAGATACGCAGTATTTT	CATSEGLHDTDTQYF
TRBV12-3/TRBV12-4	TRBJ2-3	many	-	TGTGCCAGCAGTTTAGGAACGGGAGACACAGATACGCAGTATTTT	CASSLGTGDTDTQYF
TRBV7-2	TRBJ1-1	many	-	TGTGCCAGCAGCTTTAGTTCTGAAGCTTTCTTT	CASSFSSEAFF
TRBV19	TRBJ2-7	few	-	TGTGCCAGTAGTGGAGGATTCTCCTACGAGCAGTACTTC	CASSGGFSYEQYF
TRBV28	TRBJ2-7	once	TRBD1	TGTGCCAGCAGTTCTATAAGGACAGGGACCACCTACGAGCAGTACTTC	CASSSIRTGTTYEQYF
TRBV20-1	TRBJ2-3	many	TRBD2	TGCAGTGCTAGAGCTCCAGCGGGACTAGCGAGCACAGATACGCAGTATTTT	CSARAPAGLASTDTQYF
TRBV12-3/TRBV12-4	TRBJ2-3	few	-	TGTGCCAGCGTATGGGGGGGCCGTGCAGATACGCAGTATTTT	CASVWGGRADTQYF
TRBV27	TRBJ1-1	-	-	TGTGTCAGCAGAAGGTTGGCCAACACTGAAGCTTTCTTT	CVSRRLANTEAFF
TRBV20-1	TRBJ1-4	few	-	TGCAGTGCTAGACGATTAGGGGGGGGAGCGGCTGAAAAACTGTTTTTT	CSARRLGGGAAEKLFF
TRBV12-3/TRBV12-4	TRBJ2-3	-	-	TGTGCCAGCAGTTTAATTGCGTTCACAGATACGCAGTATTTT	CASSLIAFTDTQYF
TRBV19	TRBJ2-3	-	-	TGTGCCAGTAGTATTTCGTGGGGCTTGACTAGCACAGATACGCAGTATTTT	CASSISWGLTSTDTQYF
TRBV4-3	TRBJ1-2	few	-	TGCGCCAGCAGCCAAGAGGAGGGGGAGTGGTATGGCTACACCTTC	CASSQEEGEWYGYTF